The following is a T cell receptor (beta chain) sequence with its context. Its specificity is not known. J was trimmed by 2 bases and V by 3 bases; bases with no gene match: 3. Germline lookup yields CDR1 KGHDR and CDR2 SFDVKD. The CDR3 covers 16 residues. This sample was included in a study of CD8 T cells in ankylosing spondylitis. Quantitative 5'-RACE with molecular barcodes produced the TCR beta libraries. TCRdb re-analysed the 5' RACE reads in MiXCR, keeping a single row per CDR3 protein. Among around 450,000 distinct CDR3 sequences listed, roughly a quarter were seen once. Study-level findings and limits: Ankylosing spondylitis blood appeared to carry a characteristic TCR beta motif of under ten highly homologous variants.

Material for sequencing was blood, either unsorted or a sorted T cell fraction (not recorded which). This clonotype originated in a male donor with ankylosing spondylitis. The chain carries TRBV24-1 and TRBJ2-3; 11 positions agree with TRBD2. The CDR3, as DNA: TGTGCCACCAGTGATGTGACTAGCGGGATCACAGATACGCAGTATTTT. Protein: CATSDVTSGITDTQYF.